The rows below give T cell receptor beta chains drawn from one sample of a study of CD4 T cells in relation to SARS-CoV-2 and coronaviruses. Clones were read by immunoSEQ multiplex PCR, and TCRdb kept only the in-frame ones, dropping some. Of roughly 20,000 clones in the sample, around 80% are singletons; the top ten hold 19%. The antigens for these receptors are not known. The sequencing input was CD4+ T cells from PBMCs, cultured in vitro. The receptors originated from a human donor in good health. Both conserved end residues are part of each CDR3. A D gene is named only where the DNA matches it firmly. Clone size, where shown, is once, few, many, or a class for clones that have expanded.

J gene,V gene,D gene,clone size,CDR3 DNA,CDR3 protein
TRBJ2-7,TRBV11-2,NA,NA,TGTGCCAGCAGCTTAGATATTATGTCCTACGAGCAGTACTTC,CASSLDIMSYEQYF
TRBJ1-1,TRBV5-4,NA,NA,TGTGCCAGCAGCTCCAGGGTAGGGAACACTGAAGCTTTCTTT,CASSSRVGNTEAFF
TRBJ1-2,TRBV5-5,NA,NA,TGTGCCAGCAGCTTCGAAGGGGACTATGGCTACACCTTC,CASSFEGDYGYTF
TRBJ2-1,TRBV11-2,TRBD2,NA,TGTGCCAGCACACACAGTGGTGGACTAGCGGGAGGACAAGAGCAGTTCTTC,CASTHSGGLAGGQEQFF
TRBJ1-2,TRBV11-2,TRBD1,NA,TGTGCCAGCAGCCCCCAGCCCCCGGACAGGGCCAACTATGGCTACACCTTC,CASSPQPPDRANYGYTF
TRBJ2-1,TRBV3-1/TRBV3-2,NA,once,TGTGCCAGCAGCCAAGATGGGTCAGTTTACAATGAGCAGTTCTTC,CASSQDGSVYNEQFF
TRBJ1-2,TRBV12-3/TRBV12-4,NA,NA,TGTGCCAGCAGTTTTCGGTTTGCCTATGGCTACACCTTC,CASSFRFAYGYTF
TRBJ1-2,TRBV24-1,NA,NA,TGTGCCACCAGTGCGACCAGGGATAACTATGGCTACACCTTC,CATSATRDNYGYTF
TRBJ2-5,TRBV5-1,NA,NA,TGCGCCAGCGGGGGGGAGACCCAGTACTTC,CASGGETQYF
TRBJ2-7,TRBV19,NA,NA,TGTGCCACCTCAGACACCCCCTACGAGCAGTACTTC,CATSDTPYEQYF
TRBJ1-3,TRBV19,TRBD1,NA,TGTGCCAGTAGACCGGGACAGGGAATTTTATCGGGCTCTGGAAACACCATATATTTT,CASRPGQGILSGSGNTIYF
TRBJ2-7,TRBV18,TRBD1,NA,TGTGCCAGCACAATGGGGACAGCAGCCTACGAGCAGTACTTC,CASTMGTAAYEQYF
TRBJ2-1,TRBV27,NA,few,TGTGCCAGCAGTTCCTCGGCGGCCCAAGGGAATGAGCAGTTCTTC,CASSSSAAQGNEQFF
TRBJ2-5,TRBV11-2,NA,NA,TGTGCCAGCAGCTCGGGCCAAAAAGAGACCCAGTACTTC,CASSSGQKETQYF
TRBJ2-3,TRBV20-1,TRBD2,NA,TGCAGTGCTAGTCTGGCTAGCGGGATACTCACAGATACGCAGTATTTT,CSASLASGILTDTQYF
TRBJ2-1,TRBV3-1/TRBV3-2,TRBD2,once,TGTGCCAGCAGCCGAACGATTAGCGGGCCTGGGTATGGTGAGCAGTTCTTC,CASSRTISGPGYGEQFF
TRBJ1-5,TRBV28,NA,NA,TGTGCCAGCAGTTTGAATACAGAGAATCAGCCCCAGCATTTT,CASSLNTENQPQHF
TRBJ2-3,TRBV7-9,NA,NA,TGTGCCAGCAGCTTGCTGGAGATTAGCACAGATACGCAGTATTTT,CASSLLEISTDTQYF
TRBJ2-7,TRBV7-3,NA,NA,TGTGCCAGCAGCTTAATGGACACATCCGAGCAGTACTTC,CASSLMDTSEQYF
TRBJ1-5,TRBV20-1,NA,NA,TGCAGTGCTAGTAGCGTACAGGGATTAGGTCAGCCCCAGCATTTT,CSASSVQGLGQPQHF
TRBJ2-1,TRBV2,NA,NA,TGTGCCAGCAGTCGAACAGACTCCTACAATGAGCAGTTCTTC,CASSRTDSYNEQFF
TRBJ2-7,TRBV27,TRBD1,NA,TGTGCCAGCAGCCTAAATAGAGGGACAGGGAGCTACGAGCAGTACTTC,CASSLNRGTGSYEQYF
TRBJ1-3,TRBV28,TRBD1,NA,TGTGCCAGCAGTTTATTGGCAGGGGGCTCTGGAAACACCATATATTTT,CASSLLAGGSGNTIYF
TRBJ2-4,TRBV18,TRBD2,NA,TGTGCCAGCTCTCCGGGCGGGGGGGACATTCAGTACTTC,CASSPGGGDIQYF
TRBJ2-5,TRBV25-1,TRBD1,NA,TGTGCCAGCAGTGAGGGGGACAGGGGACGTCGAGAGACCCAGTACTTC,CASSEGDRGRRETQYF
TRBJ1-4,TRBV5-1,NA,NA,TGCGCCAGCAGCTTGATGGGGAGGACTAATGAAAAACTGTTTTTT,CASSLMGRTNEKLFF
TRBJ2-3,TRBV6-1,NA,NA,TGTGCCAGCAGTGAAGTCGGGTCTTGGGGGGAGGGCACAGATACGCAGTATTTT,CASSEVGSWGEGTDTQYF
TRBJ2-1,TRBV19,NA,NA,TGTGCCAGTAGTTCCGACCCGGGGAGGAAGCAGTTCTTC,CASSSDPGRKQFF
TRBJ2-3,TRBV6-4,TRBD1,NA,TGTGCCAGCAGTGAAGGGACAGGCGGGGCAGATACGCAGTATTTT,CASSEGTGGADTQYF
TRBJ2-3,TRBV19,NA,few,TGTGCCAGTAGTCCACCGGACCGAGATACGCAGTATTTT,CASSPPDRDTQYF
TRBJ1-4,TRBV5-6,TRBD1,NA,TGTGCCAGCAGCTTCGGACAGGGGAGTGAAAAACTGTTTTTT,CASSFGQGSEKLFF
TRBJ2-3,TRBV30,NA,NA,TGTGCCTGGAGTCGAGGGGACAACACAGATACGCAGTATTTT,CAWSRGDNTDTQYF
TRBJ1-3,TRBV5-4,TRBD1,NA,TGTGCCAGCAGCCCAGGACAGGGATCTACCATATATTTT,CASSPGQGSTIYF